The clone carrying this T cell receptor (beta chain) occurred once. Its antigen is currently unknown. This sample is part of a study of CD8 T cells in ankylosing spondylitis. Quantitative 5'-RACE was performed with molecular barcodes, and it yielded the TCR beta libraries. TCRdb itself ran the 5' RACE reads through MiXCR, one entry per CDR3 protein. The sample lists roughly 160,000 distinct CDR3 sequences; 9.8% were seen once. Study-wide results and limits: Clones tied to disease were said to be significantly enriched in matched ankylosing spondylitis synovial fluid. Peripheral blood samples showed relatively rare disease-linked clones, and these clones were CD8+. Existing reports had already noted some motif variants in reactive arthritis synovial fluid and blood.

Sequenced sample: blood, either unsorted or a sorted T cell fraction (not recorded which). The TCR was taken from a female donor with ankylosing spondylitis or in good health (not recorded which).

This chain's CDR3 is CASSQTGGNSYNEQFF. The CDR3 nucleotides are TGCGCCAGCAGCCAAACAGGGGGAAATTCCTACAATGAGCAGTTCTTC. The chain carries TRBV4-3 and TRBJ2-1; the match to TRBD1 covers 8 bases. Trimming cost V 2 bases and J 1 base; bases outside gene matches: 4. The CDR3 spans 16 residues. Germline V gives CDR1 LGHNA, CDR2 YSLEER.